This entry features one T cell receptor (beta chain) sequence. The antigen is unknown. This specimen belongs to a study of T cell responses to AZD1222 COVID-19 vaccine. Study-level findings and limits: The study identified only five to seven AZD1222 recipients as seropositive at baseline.

Trimming took off 6 bases at V and 5 bases at J, with 4 bases between the two ends. The CDR3 extends over 11 amino acids. Germline V gene data show CDR1 as SGHVS and CDR2 as FNYEAQ. This table comes from immunoSEQ multiplex PCR, and its TCRdb copy is limited to in-frame clones, with some not included. The sample records 200,000 or so clones, about 93% being singletons. Researchers grouped second doses given at about 4 or about 12 weeks into one pool. The sample was peripheral blood, taken 28 days after the second AZD1222 dose. The sequence was collected from an adult who received the AZD1222 COVID-19 vaccine. This chain uses TRBV7-6 with TRBJ2-2; D remains ambiguous. The CDR3 sequence is CASRLTGELFF. Written as DNA, the CDR3 is TGTGCCAGCAGACTAACCGGGGAGCTGTTTTTT. Based on the CDR3 plus reference TRBV7-6 and TRBJ2-2, the full variable domain is GAGVSQSPRYKVTKRGQDVALRCDPISGHVSLYWYRQALGQGPEFLTYFNYEAQQDKSGLPNDRFSAERPEGSISTLTIQRTEQRDSAMYRCASRLTGELFFGEGSRLTVL.